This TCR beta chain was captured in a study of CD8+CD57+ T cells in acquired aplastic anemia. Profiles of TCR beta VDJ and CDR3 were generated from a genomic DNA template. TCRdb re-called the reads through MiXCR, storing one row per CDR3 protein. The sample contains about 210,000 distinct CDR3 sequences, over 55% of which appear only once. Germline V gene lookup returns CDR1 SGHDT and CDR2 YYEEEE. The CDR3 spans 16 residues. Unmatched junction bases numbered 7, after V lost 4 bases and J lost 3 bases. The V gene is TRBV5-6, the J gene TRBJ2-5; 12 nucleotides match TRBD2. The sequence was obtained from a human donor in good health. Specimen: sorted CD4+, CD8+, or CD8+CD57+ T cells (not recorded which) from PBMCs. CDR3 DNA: TGTGCCAGCAGCGTAGGGGGACTAGCGGGCAAAGAGACCCAGTACTTC. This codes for CASSVGGLAGKETQYF. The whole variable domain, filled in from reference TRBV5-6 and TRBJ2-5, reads DAGVTQSPTHLIKTRGQQVTLRCSPKSGHDTVSWYQQALGQGPQFIFQYYEEEERQRGNFPDRFSGHQFPNYSSELNVNALLLGDSALYLCASSVGGLAGKETQYFGPGTRLLVL.